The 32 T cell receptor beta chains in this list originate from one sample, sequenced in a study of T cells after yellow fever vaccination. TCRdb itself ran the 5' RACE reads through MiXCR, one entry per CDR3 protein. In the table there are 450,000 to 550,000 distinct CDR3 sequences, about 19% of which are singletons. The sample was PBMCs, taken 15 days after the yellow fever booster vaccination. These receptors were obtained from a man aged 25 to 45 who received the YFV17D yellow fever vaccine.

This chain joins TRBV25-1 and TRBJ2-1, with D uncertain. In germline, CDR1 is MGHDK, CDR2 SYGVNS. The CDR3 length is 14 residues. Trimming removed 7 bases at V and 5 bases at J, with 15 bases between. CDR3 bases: TGTGCCAGCACCCAAAGTACCGGCCACAATGAGCAGTTCTTC. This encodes CASTQSTGHNEQFF. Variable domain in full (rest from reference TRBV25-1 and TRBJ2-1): EADIYQTPRYLVIGTGKKITLECSQTMGHDKMYWYQQDPGMELHLIHYSYGVNSTEKGDLSSESTVSRIRTEHFPLTLESARPSHTSQYLCASTQSTGHNEQFFGPGTRLTVL.

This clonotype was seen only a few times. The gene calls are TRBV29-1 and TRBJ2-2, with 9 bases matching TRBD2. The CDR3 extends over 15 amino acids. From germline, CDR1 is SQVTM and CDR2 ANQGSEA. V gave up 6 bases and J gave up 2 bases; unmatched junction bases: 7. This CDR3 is CSVKMTSGNTGELFF. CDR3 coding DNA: TGCAGCGTAAAGATGACTAGCGGCAACACCGGGGAGCTGTTTTTT.

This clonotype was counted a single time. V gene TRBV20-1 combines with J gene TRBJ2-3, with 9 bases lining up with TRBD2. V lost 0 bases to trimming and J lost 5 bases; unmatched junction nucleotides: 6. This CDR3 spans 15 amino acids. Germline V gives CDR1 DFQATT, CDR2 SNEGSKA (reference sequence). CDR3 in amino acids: CSAREASGTRDTQYF. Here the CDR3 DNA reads TGCAGTGCTAGAGAGGCTAGCGGGACGAGAGATACGCAGTATTTT.

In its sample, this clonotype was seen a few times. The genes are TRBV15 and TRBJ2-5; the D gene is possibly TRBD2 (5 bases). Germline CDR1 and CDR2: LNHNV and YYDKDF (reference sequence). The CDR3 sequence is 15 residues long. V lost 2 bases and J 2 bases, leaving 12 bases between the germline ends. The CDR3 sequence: CATSRFPGMQETQYF. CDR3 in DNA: TGTGCCACCAGCAGATTTCCGGGAATGCAAGAGACCCAGTACTTC.

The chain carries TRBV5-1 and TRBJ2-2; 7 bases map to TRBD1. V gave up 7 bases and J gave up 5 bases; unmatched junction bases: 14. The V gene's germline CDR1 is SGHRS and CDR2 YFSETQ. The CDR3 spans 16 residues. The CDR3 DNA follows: TGCGCCAGCCGAAGCGGTATCACAGGGGAAACCGGGGAGCTGTTTTTT. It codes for CASRSGITGETGELFF.

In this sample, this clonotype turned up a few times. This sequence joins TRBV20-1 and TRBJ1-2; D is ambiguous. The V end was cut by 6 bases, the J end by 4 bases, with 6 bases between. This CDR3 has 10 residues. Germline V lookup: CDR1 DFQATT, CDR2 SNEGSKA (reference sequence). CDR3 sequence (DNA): TGCAGTGCCCCAACCTATGGCTACACCTTC. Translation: CSAPTYGYTF.

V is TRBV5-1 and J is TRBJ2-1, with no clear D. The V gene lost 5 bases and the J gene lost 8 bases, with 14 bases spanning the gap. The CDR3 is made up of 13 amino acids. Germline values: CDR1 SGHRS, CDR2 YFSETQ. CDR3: CASSLVSIYEQFF. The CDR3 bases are TGCGCCAGCAGTCTTGTTTCGATATATGAGCAGTTCTTC.

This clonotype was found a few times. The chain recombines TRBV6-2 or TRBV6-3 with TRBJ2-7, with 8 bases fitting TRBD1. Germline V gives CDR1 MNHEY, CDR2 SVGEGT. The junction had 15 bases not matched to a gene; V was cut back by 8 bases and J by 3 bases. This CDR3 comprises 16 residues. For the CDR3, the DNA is TGTGCCAGCTTCGGGCAGGGGGCTTTCACCAGCTACGAGCAGTACTTC. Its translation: CASFGQGAFTSYEQYF.

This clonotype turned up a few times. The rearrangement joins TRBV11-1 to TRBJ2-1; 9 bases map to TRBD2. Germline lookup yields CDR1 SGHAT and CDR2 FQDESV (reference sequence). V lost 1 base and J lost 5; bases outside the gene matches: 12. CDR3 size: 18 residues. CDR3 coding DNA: TGTGCCAGCAGCTTAGACCGCCCCTTAGCGGGAGCGAACAATGAGCAGTTCTTC. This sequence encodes CASSLDRPLAGANNEQFF. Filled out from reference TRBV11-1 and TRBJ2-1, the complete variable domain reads EAEVAQSPRYKITEKSQAVAFWCDPISGHATLYWYRQILGQGPELLVQFQDESVVDDSQLPKDRFSAERLKGVDSTLKIQPAELGDSAMYLCASSLDRPLAGANNEQFFGPGTRLTVL.

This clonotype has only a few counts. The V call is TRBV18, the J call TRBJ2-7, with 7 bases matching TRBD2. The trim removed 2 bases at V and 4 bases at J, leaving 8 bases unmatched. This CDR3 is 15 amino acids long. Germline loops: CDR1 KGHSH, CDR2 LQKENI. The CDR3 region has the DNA TGTGCCAGCTCACCATCGAGACTAGCTTCTTACGAGCAGTACTTC. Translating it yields CASSPSRLASYEQYF. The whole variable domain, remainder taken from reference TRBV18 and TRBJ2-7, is NAGVMQNPRHLVRRRGQEARLRCSPMKGHSHVYWYRQLPEEGLKFMVYLQKENIIDESGMPKERFSAEFPKEGPSILRIQQVVRGDSAAYFCASSPSRLASYEQYFGPGTRLTVT.

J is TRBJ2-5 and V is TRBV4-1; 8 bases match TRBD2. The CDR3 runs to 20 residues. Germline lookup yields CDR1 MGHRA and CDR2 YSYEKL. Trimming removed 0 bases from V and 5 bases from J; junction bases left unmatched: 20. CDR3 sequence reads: CASSQEAWTSLITQGETQYF. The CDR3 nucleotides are TGCGCCAGCAGCCAAGAAGCCTGGACTAGCCTCATTACTCAGGGTGAGACCCAGTACTTC.

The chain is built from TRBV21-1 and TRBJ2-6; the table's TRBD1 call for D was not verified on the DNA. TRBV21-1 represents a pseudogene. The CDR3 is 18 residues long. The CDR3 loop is CASSKEDSDSSGANVLTF. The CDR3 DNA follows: TGTGCCAGCAGCAAAGAGGACAGTGATAGCTCTGGGGCCAACGTCCTGACTTTC.

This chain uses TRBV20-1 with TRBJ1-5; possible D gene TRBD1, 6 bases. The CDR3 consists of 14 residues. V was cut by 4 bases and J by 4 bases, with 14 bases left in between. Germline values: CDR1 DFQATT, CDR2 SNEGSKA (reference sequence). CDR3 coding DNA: TGCAGTGCTACGGACAGTGGGACTAATCAGCCCCAGCATTTT. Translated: CSATDSGTNQPQHF.

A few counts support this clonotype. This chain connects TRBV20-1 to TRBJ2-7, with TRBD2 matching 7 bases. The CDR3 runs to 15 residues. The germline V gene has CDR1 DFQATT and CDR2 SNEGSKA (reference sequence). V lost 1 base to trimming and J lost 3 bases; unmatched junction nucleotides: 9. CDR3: CSARVWLADHYEQYF. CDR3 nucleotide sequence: TGCAGTGCTAGAGTCTGGCTAGCGGACCACTACGAGCAGTACTTC.

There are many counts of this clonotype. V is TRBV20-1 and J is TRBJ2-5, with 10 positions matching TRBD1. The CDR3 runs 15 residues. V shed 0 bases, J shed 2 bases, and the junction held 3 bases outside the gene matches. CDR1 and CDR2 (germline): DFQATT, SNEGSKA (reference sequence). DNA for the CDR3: TGCAGTGCTAGAGAAGGGACAGGGGAGCAAGAGACCCAGTACTTC. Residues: CSAREGTGEQETQYF.

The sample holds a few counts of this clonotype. CDR3 sequence reads: CSAREGLYEQYF. The CDR3 coding sequence is TGCAGTGCTAGGGAGGGCCTGTACGAGCAGTACTTC. The genes are TRBV20-1 and TRBJ2-7; perhaps TRBD2 as D (6 bases). Germline-derived CDR1 and CDR2 are DFQATT and SNEGSKA (reference sequence). The V gene lost 3 bases and the J gene lost 4 bases, with 10 bases spanning the gap. CDR3 length equals 12 residues.

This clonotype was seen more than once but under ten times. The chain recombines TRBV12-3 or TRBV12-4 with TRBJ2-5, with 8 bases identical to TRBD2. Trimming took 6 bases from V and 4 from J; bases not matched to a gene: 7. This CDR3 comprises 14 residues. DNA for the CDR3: TGTGCCAGCAGCCCCGGGACTAGGCCAGAGACCCAGTACTTC. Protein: CASSPGTRPETQYF.

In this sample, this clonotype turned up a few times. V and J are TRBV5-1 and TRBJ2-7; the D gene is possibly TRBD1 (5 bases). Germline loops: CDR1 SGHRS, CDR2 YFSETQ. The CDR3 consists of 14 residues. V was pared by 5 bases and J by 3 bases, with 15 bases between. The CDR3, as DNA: TGCGCCAGCAGAAGACAGACTGGGAACTACGAGCAGTACTTC. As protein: CASRRQTGNYEQYF.

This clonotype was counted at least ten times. The CDR3 DNA reads as TGCGCCAGCAGGTCCCAGGGGGACCAAGAGACCCAGTACTTC. Translating gives CASRSQGDQETQYF. The chain has TRBV5-1 and TRBJ2-5, with 7 positions matching TRBD1. Trimming cost V 5 bases and J 0 bases; bases outside gene matches: 4. CDR3 length equals 14 residues. CDR1 is SGHRS and CDR2 is YFSETQ in the germline V gene.

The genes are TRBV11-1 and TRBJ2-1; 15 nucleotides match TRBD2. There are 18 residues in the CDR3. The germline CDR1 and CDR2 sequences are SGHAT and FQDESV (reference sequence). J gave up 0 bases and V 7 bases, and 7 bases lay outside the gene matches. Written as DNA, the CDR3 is TGTGCCAGCAACGTCGGGACTAGCGGGAGGAGCTCCTACAATGAGCAGTTCTTC. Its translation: CASNVGTSGRSSYNEQFF.

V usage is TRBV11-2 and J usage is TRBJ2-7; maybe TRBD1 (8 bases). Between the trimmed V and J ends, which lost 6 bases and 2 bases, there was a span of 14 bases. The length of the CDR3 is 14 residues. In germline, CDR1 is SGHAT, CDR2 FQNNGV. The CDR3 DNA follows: TGTGCCAGCAGTAAGCGGGACAGGCCCTACGAGCAGTACTTC. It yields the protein CASSKRDRPYEQYF.

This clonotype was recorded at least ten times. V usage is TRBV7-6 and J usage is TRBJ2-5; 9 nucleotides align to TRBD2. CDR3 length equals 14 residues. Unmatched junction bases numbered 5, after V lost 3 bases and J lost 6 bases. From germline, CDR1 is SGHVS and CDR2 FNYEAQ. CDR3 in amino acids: CASSLQREVKTQYF. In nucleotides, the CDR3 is TGTGCCAGCAGCTTGCAGCGGGAGGTGAAGACCCAGTACTTC. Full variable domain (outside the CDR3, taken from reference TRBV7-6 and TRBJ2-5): GAGVSQSPRYKVTKRGQDVALRCDPISGHVSLYWYRQALGQGPEFLTYFNYEAQQDKSGLPNDRFSAERPEGSISTLTIQRTEQRDSAMYRCASSLQREVKTQYFGPGTRLLVL.

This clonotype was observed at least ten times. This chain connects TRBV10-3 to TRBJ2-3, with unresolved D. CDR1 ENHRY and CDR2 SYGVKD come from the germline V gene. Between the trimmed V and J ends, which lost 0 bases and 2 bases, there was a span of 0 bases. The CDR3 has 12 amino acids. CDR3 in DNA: TGTGCCATCAGTGAGTCCACAGATACGCAGTATTTT. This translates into CAISESTDTQYF.

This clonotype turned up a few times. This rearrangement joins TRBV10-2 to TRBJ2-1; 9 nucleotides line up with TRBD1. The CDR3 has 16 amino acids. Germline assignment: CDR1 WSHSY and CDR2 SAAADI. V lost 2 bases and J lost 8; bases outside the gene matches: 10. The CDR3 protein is CASSEPTGGVRDEQFF. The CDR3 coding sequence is TGCGCCAGCAGTGAGCCCACAGGGGGCGTGAGGGATGAGCAGTTCTTC.

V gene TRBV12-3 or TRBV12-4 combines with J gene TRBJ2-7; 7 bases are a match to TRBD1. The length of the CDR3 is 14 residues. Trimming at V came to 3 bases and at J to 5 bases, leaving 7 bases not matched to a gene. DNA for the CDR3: TGTGCCAGCAGTTTTTCGACAGGGCGCAACGAGCAGTACTTC. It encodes CASSFSTGRNEQYF.

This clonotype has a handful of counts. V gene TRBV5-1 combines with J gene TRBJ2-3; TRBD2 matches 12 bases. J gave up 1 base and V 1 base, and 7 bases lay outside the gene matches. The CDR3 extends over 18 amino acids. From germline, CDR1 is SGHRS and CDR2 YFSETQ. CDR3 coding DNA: TGCGCCAGCAGCTTGCAAACGACTAGCGGGAGTGGCACAGATACGCAGTATTTT. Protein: CASSLQTTSGSGTDTQYF.

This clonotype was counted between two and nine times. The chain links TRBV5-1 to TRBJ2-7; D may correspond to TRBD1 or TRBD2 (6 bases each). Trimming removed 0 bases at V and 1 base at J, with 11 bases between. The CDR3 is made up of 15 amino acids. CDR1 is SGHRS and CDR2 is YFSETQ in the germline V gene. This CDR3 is CASSLEEGGSYEQYF. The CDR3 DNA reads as TGCGCCAGCAGCTTGGAAGAGGGGGGATCCTACGAGCAGTACTTC.

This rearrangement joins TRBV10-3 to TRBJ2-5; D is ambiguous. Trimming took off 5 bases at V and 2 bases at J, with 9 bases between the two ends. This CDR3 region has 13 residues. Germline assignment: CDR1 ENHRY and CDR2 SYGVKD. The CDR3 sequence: CAISNGLQETQYF. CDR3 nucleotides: TGTGCCATCAGTAACGGCCTTCAAGAGACCCAGTACTTC.

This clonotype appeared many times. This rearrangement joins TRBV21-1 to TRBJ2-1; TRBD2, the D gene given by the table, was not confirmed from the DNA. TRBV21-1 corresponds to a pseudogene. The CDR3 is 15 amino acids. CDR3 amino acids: CASTSGLAGINEQFF. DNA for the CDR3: TGTGCCAGCACCTCGGGACTAGCGGGAATCAATGAGCAGTTCTTC.

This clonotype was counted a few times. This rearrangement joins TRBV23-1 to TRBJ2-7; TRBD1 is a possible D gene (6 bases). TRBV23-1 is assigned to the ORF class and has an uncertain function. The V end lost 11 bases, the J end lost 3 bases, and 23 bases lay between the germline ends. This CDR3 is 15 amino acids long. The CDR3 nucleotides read TGCGCCGGGAACTTTCCAGGGGCGGGTTTCTACGAGCAGTACTTC. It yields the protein CAGNFPGAGFYEQYF.

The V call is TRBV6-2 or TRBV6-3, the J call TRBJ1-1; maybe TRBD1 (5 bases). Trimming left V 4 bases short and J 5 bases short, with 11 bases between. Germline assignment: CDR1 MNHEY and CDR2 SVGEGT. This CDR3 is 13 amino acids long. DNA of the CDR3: TGTGCCAGCAGTTCGAACCAGGGTACTGAAGCTTTCTTT. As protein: CASSSNQGTEAFF.

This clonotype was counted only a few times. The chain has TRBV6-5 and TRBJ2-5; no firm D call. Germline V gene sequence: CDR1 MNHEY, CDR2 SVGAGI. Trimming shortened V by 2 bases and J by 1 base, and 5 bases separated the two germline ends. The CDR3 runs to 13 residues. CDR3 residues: CASSYQSQETQYF. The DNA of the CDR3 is TGTGCCAGCAGTTACCAGAGCCAAGAGACCCAGTACTTC.